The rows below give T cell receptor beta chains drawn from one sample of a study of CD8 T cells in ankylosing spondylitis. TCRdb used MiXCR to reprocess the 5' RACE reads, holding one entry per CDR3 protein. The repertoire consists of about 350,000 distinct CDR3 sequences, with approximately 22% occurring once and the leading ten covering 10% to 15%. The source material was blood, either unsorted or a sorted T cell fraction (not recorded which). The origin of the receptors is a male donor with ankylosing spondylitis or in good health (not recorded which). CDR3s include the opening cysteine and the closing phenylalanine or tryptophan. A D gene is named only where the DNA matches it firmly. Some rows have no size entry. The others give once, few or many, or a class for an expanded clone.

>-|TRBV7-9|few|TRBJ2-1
CASSLVGGDSYNEQFF
TGTGCCAGCAGCTTAGTCGGCGGGGACTCCTACAATGAGCAGTTCTTC
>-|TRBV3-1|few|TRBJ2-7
CASSQDRRQGGTYEQYF
TGTGCCAGCAGCCAAGATCGAAGGCAGGGGGGGACCTACGAGCAGTACTTC
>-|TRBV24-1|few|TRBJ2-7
CATSGRNSYEQYF
TGTGCCACCAGTGGAAGGAACTCCTACGAGCAGTACTTC
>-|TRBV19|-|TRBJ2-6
CASSPLGGTGPSGANVLTF
TGTGCCAGTAGTCCGCTGGGGGGGACAGGTCCCTCTGGGGCCAACGTCCTGACTTTC
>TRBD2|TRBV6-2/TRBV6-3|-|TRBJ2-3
CASRRLAVRGPDTQYF
TGTGCCAGCAGGCGTCTAGCGGTCCGGGGACCAGATACGCAGTATTTT
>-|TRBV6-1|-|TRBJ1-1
CASSERARQNTEAFF
TGTGCCAGCAGTGAAAGGGCCAGACAGAACACTGAAGCTTTCTTT
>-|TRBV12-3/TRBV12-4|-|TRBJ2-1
CASSLDRVGIRFF
TGTGCCAGCAGTCTCGACAGAGTCGGGATCCGGTTCTTC
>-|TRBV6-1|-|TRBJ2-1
CASSHLGFPHEQFF
TGTGCCAGCAGTCATCTAGGGTTCCCCCATGAGCAGTTCTTC
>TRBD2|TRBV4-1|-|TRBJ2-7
CASSQFSGGYEQYF
TGCGCCAGCAGCCAATTCTCGGGGGGTTACGAGCAGTACTTC
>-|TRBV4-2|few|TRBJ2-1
CASSQEGGGAYNEQFF
TGTGCCAGCAGCCAAGAAGGGGGGGGGGCCTACAATGAGCAGTTCTTC
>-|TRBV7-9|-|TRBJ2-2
CASSLPFVKELFF
TGTGCCAGCAGCTTACCGTTCGTAAAGGAGCTGTTTTTT
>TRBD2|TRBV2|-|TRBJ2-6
CAFLPPTSQGPGANVMTF
TGTGCCTTCCTCCCACCGACTAGCCAAGGGCCTGGGGCCAACGTCATGACTTTC
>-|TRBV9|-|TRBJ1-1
CASSVEGEVTEAFF
TGTGCCAGCAGCGTAGAAGGGGAGGTCACTGAAGCTTTCTTT
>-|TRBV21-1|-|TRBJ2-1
CASTSFKRGGWNEQFF
TGTGCCAGCACCTCCTTTAAGCGGGGGGGCTGGAATGAGCAGTTCTTC
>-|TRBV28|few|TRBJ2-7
CASSLGVTEQYF
TGTGCCAGCAGTTTGGGGGTAACCGAGCAGTACTTC
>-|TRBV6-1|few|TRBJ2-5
CASSEGQGSAETQYF
TGTGCCAGCAGTGAAGGTCAGGGATCAGCGGAGACCCAGTACTTC
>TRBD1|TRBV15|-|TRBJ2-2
CATSTIDRGTGELFF
TGTGCCACCAGCACAATCGACAGGGGCACCGGGGAGCTGTTTTTT
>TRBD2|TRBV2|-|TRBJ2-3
CATRLAGGADTQYF
TGTGCCACCAGACTAGCGGGGGGTGCAGATACGCAGTATTTT
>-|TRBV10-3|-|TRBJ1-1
CAISLNGDTEAFF
TGTGCCATCAGCCTGAATGGGGACACTGAAGCTTTCTTT
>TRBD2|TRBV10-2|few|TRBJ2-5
CASSERGAGGPGETQYF
TGCGCCAGCAGCGAAAGAGGAGCGGGGGGGCCGGGAGAGACCCAGTACTTC
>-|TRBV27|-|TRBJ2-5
CASSSPAGAETQYF
TGTGCCAGCAGTTCCCCCGCCGGGGCAGAGACCCAGTACTTC
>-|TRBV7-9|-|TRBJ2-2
CASRQPGHSTGELFF
TGTGCCAGCAGACAGCCGGGACACTCAACCGGGGAGCTGTTTTTT
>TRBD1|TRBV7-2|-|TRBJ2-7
CASRDRAHYEQYF
TGTGCCAGCAGGGACAGGGCTCACTACGAGCAGTACTTC
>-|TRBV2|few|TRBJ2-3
CATLAPDTQYF
TGTGCCACCCTAGCTCCGGATACGCAGTATTTT
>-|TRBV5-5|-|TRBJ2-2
CASRLGSNTGELFF
TGTGCCAGCAGACTTGGATCGAACACCGGGGAGCTGTTTTTT
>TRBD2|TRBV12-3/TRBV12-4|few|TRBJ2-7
CAVRSSGGPEQYF
TGTGCCGTGCGTTCCAGCGGGGGGCCGGAGCAGTACTTC
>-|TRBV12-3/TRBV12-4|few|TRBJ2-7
CASSLKQFYEQYF
TGTGCCAGCAGTTTAAAGCAGTTCTACGAGCAGTACTTC
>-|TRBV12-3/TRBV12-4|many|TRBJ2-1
CASSAGNYNEQFF
TGTGCCAGCAGCGCGGGGAACTACAATGAGCAGTTCTTC
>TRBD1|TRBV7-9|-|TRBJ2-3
CASRTGGGTDTQYF
TGTGCCAGCCGTACAGGGGGAGGCACAGATACGCAGTATTTT
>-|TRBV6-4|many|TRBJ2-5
CASSDRETQYF
TGTGCCAGCAGTGACAGGGAGACCCAGTACTTC
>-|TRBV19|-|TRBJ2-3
CASSLLRGADTQYF
TGTGCCAGTAGCCTCCTGAGAGGGGCAGATACGCAGTATTTT
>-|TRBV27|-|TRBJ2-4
CATIPGDAQYF
TGTGCCACCATACCCGGAGATGCGCAGTACTTC
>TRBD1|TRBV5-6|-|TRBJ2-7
CASSFPDRGNYEQYF
TGTGCCAGCAGCTTCCCGGACAGGGGAAACTACGAGCAGTACTTC
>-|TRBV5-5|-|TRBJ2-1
CAISPGHIYGQFF
TGTGCCATCAGCCCCGGACACATCTATGGGCAGTTCTTC
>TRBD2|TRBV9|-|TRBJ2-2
CASSAPADGAGVGELFF
TGTGCCAGCAGCGCCCCGGCCGACGGGGCGGGGGTTGGGGAGCTGTTTTTT
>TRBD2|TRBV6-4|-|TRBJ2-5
CASSPSSGGQETQYF
TGTGCCAGCTCTCCGTCAAGCGGGGGCCAAGAGACCCAGTACTTC
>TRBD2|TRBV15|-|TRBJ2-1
CATSPPRGDGYNEQFF
TGTGCCACCAGCCCCCCCCGGGGGGACGGGTACAATGAGCAGTTCTTC
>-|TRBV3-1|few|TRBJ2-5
CASSQDSDSGETQYF
TGTGCCAGCAGCCAAGATTCCGACAGCGGGGAGACCCAGTACTTC
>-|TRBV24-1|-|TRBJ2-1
CATSDRGNEQFF
TGTGCCACCAGTGATCGGGGTAATGAGCAGTTCTTC
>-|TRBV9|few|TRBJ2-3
CASSVVAGSADTQYF
TGTGCCAGCAGCGTAGTAGCAGGGTCAGCAGATACGCAGTATTTT
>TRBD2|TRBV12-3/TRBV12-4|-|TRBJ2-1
CASSLVLAGTYNEQFF
TGTGCCAGCAGTTTAGTACTAGCGGGGACCTACAATGAGCAGTTCTTC
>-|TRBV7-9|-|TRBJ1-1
CASSREENTEAFF
TGTGCCAGCAGCCGGGAAGAGAACACTGAAGCTTTCTTT
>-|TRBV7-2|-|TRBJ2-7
CASSQDIYEQYF
TGTGCCAGCAGCCAAGACATTTACGAGCAGTACTTC
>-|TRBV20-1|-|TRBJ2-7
CSAYGGERPYEQYF
TGCAGTGCCTACGGGGGAGAGAGGCCCTACGAGCAGTACTTC
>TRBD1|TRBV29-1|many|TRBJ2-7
CSVEGTGGYEQYF
TGCAGCGTTGAGGGGACAGGGGGCTACGAGCAGTACTTC
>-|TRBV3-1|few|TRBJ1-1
CASSQDDGQSLTEAFF
TGTGCCAGCAGCCAAGATGACGGACAGTCCCTTACTGAAGCTTTCTTT
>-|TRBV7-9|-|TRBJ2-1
CASSPKHSDEQFF
TGTGCCAGCAGCCCTAAACACTCCGATGAGCAGTTCTTC
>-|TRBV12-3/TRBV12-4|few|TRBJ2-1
CASSSVDRNYNEQFF
TGTGCCAGCAGTTCGGTCGACAGGAACTACAATGAGCAGTTCTTC
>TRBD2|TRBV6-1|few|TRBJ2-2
CASSDLFAGGAHTGELFF
TGTGCCAGCAGCGACCTCTTTGCCGGGGGGGCGCACACCGGGGAGCTGTTTTTT
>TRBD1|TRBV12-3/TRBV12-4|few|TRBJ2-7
CASSSGTGLDEQYF
TGTGCCAGCAGTTCGGGGACAGGGTTGGACGAGCAGTACTTC
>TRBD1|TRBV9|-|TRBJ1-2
CASSVATGKHGYTF
TGTGCCAGCAGCGTAGCGACAGGGAAGCATGGCTACACCTTC
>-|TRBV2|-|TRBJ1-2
CASSEFSQGLSYGYTF
TGTGCCAGCAGTGAATTCTCTCAGGGGCTGAGCTATGGCTACACCTTC
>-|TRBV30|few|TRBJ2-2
CAWSGDTGELFF
TGTGCCTGGAGCGGGGACACCGGGGAGCTGTTTTTT